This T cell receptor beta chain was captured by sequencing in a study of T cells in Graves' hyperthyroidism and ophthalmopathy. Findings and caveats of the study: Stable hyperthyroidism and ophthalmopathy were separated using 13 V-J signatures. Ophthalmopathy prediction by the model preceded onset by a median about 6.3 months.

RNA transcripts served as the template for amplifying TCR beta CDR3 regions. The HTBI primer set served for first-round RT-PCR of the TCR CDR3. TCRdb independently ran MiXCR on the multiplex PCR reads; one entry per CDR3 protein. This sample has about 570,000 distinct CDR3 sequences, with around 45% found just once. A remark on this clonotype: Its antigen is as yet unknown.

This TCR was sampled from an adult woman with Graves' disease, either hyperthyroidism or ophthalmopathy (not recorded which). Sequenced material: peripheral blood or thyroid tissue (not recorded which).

CDR3 protein: CASSLSPGRGDTEAFF. The DNA of the CDR3 is TGTGCCAGCAGTTTATCACCGGGACGGGGGGACACTGAAGCTTTCTTT. The V gene is TRBV9, the J gene TRBJ1-1; the D gene is possibly TRBD1 (5 bases). CDR3 length: 16 amino acids. Germline lookup yields CDR1 SGDLS and CDR2 YYNGEE. The V gene lost 5 bases and the J gene lost 3 bases, with 20 bases spanning the gap.